A selection of T cell receptor beta chains follows, all from one sample in a study of blood T cell repertoires in COVID-19. Sequencing was performed with immunoSEQ multiplex PCR; in TCRdb, only in-frame clones are kept and a portion is missing. The top ten clones hold 0.6% of a sample with roughly 400,000 clones, about 90% of them seen once. The sequenced material came from PBMCs or T cells enriched from blood (not recorded which). Receptor source: a man between 18 and 35 years old who had recovered from COVID-19. CDR3s include the opening cysteine and the closing phenylalanine or tryptophan. A D gene is named only where the DNA matches it firmly. Clone size is not always given. Where it is, it says once, few, many or a class for expanded clones.

J	D	size	V	CDR3	DNA
TRBJ1-1	-	-	TRBV9	CASSVVASTLNTEAFF	TGTGCCAGCAGCGTAGTAGCCAGTACCTTGAACACTGAAGCTTTCTTT
TRBJ2-5	-	once	TRBV6-2/TRBV6-3	CASSYAGSGTQYF	TGTGCCAGCAGTTATGCGGGATCGGGGACCCAGTACTTC
TRBJ2-3	-	-	TRBV9	CASSPLEGPDTQYF	TGTGCCAGCAGCCCCTTAGAGGGTCCAGATACGCAGTATTTT
TRBJ2-2	TRBD2	-	TRBV30	CAWSVKRGAGTGELFF	TGTGCCTGGAGTGTAAAGCGGGGGGCTGGGACCGGGGAGCTGTTTTTT
TRBJ1-6	-	-	TRBV3-1/TRBV3-2	CASSQQGSDNSPLHF	TGTGCCAGCAGCCAACAGGGGTCTGATAATTCACCCCTCCACTTT
TRBJ1-4	-	once	TRBV3-1/TRBV3-2	CASSHGLGVEKLFF	TGTGCCAGCAGCCATGGCCTCGGGGTTGAAAAACTGTTTTTT
TRBJ2-3	-	-	TRBV5-5	CASSLVAATSIGTQYF	TGTGCCAGCAGCTTGGTGGCGGCGACCTCGATAGGTACGCAGTATTTT
TRBJ2-1	-	-	TRBV6-1	CASSEVGGAPYNEQFF	TGTGCCAGCAGTGAAGTGGGGGGAGCACCTTACAATGAGCAGTTCTTC
TRBJ1-2	-	-	TRBV5-1	CASSPDGISGYTF	TGCGCCAGCAGCCCGGACGGGATTAGTGGCTACACCTTC
TRBJ2-5	-	-	TRBV11-3	CASRRTDQETQYF	TGTGCCAGCAGACGGACTGACCAAGAGACCCAGTACTTC
TRBJ2-7	-	-	TRBV7-2	CASSEGRRRMTEQYF	TGTGCCAGCAGCGAAGGACGGCGGAGGATGACCGAGCAGTACTTC
TRBJ1-1	-	-	TRBV18	CASSSSVEAFF	TGTGCCAGCTCATCCTCCGTGGAAGCTTTCTTT
TRBJ2-5	TRBD2	-	TRBV23-1	CARKEREGLETQYF	TGCGCCAGAAAGGAGCGGGAGGGCCTGGAGACCCAGTACTTC
TRBJ2-5	TRBD1	-	TRBV11-3	CASSLGQGIEETQYF	TGTGCCAGCAGCTTGGGACAGGGGATAGAAGAGACCCAGTACTTC
TRBJ1-5	-	-	TRBV28	CASSTPGAGNQPQHF	TGTGCCAGCAGCACCCCAGGGGCAGGCAATCAGCCCCAGCATTTT
TRBJ1-5	-	-	TRBV5-6	CASSLGQRNQPQHF	TGTGCCAGCAGCTTGGGTCAGAGGAATCAGCCCCAGCATTTT
TRBJ1-1	-	-	TRBV9	CASSALWQQDTEAFF	TGTGCCAGCAGCGCATTATGGCAGCAGGACACTGAAGCTTTCTTT
TRBJ1-2	TRBD1	-	TRBV7-2	CASSRTGYSYGYTF	TGTGCCAGCAGCCGGACAGGGTATAGCTATGGCTACACCTTC
TRBJ1-5	-	once	TRBV24-1	CATSDSGSNQPQHF	TGTGCCACCAGTGATTCAGGAAGCAATCAGCCCCAGCATTTT
TRBJ2-1	TRBD2	-	TRBV5-1	CASSLGSAGGPGNEQFF	TGCGCCAGCAGCTTGGGTTCAGCGGGAGGGCCTGGAAATGAGCAGTTCTTC
TRBJ2-7	-	-	TRBV24-1	CATSEQNQYEQYF	TGTGCCACCAGTGAACAAAATCAGTACGAGCAGTACTTC
TRBJ1-1	-	-	TRBV10-3	CAISDTENTEAFF	TGTGCCATCAGTGACACAGAAAACACTGAAGCTTTCTTT
TRBJ2-7	TRBD1	-	TRBV11-2	CASSLVRGQGGHEQYF	TGTGCCAGCAGCTTAGTAAGGGGACAGGGAGGACACGAGCAGTACTTC
TRBJ2-7	TRBD1	few	TRBV4-1	CASSVYTGGSYEQYF	TGCGCCAGCAGCGTCTACACAGGGGGCTCCTACGAGCAGTACTTC
TRBJ2-4	TRBD1	-	TRBV27	CASSSTGVNIQYF	TGTGCCAGCAGTTCTACAGGGGTAAACATTCAGTACTTC
TRBJ1-1	TRBD1	-	TRBV10-3	CAISESVGTGRKEAFF	TGTGCCATCAGTGAGTCGGTCGGGACAGGACGTAAAGAAGCTTTCTTT
TRBJ2-1	TRBD2	-	TRBV10-3	CAISEGALGGETSGRGNEQFF	TGTGCCATCAGTGAAGGTGCCCTAGGAGGGGAGACTAGCGGGAGGGGCAATGAGCAGTTCTTC
TRBJ1-1	TRBD1	-	TRBV5-1	CASSLGDLRGANTEAFF	TGCGCCAGCAGCTTGGGCGATCTCAGGGGGGCGAACACTGAAGCTTTCTTT
TRBJ2-1	-	-	TRBV30	CAWSVSAPNEQFF	TGTGCCTGGAGTGTATCCGCGCCAAATGAGCAGTTCTTC
TRBJ2-7	TRBD2	-	TRBV7-9	CASSNEGSGAHEQYF	TGTGCCAGCAGCAACGAGGGTAGCGGGGCCCACGAGCAGTACTTC
TRBJ2-3	-	-	TRBV9	CASSVAPDTQYF	TGTGCCAGCAGCGTAGCCCCTGATACGCAGTATTTT
TRBJ2-7	TRBD2	-	TRBV5-6	CASSLGGLAGDEQYF	TGTGCCAGCAGCTTGGGTGGTTTAGCGGGAGATGAGCAGTACTTC
TRBJ1-1	-	once	TRBV6-1	CASSEAGGRGEAFF	TGTGCCAGCAGTGAAGCAGGCGGGCGGGGTGAAGCTTTCTTT
TRBJ2-4	TRBD2	-	TRBV2	CASSEGGGPLAKNIQYF	TGTGCCAGCAGTGAAGGGGGGGGACCCCTAGCCAAAAACATTCAGTACTTC
TRBJ2-7	TRBD1	-	TRBV7-2	CASSLGQIIYYEQYF	TGTGCCAGCAGCTTGGGACAGATCATCTACTACGAGCAGTACTTC
TRBJ2-7	TRBD2	large	TRBV4-2	CASSQDSGRGSDEQYF	TGTGCCAGCAGCCAAGATAGCGGGAGAGGGTCCGACGAGCAGTACTTC